This entry features one T cell receptor beta chain sequence. The table lists this clone with a few counts. Its antigen remains undetermined. No clone much larger than this one lies a single base away; base qualities are absent. A single peripheral blood draw of 90 to 150 mL on average was collected from each donor into heparinised tubes. A BD FACSAria II and a panel including CD45RO, CCR7, CD25, CD127, CD95 and CD27 were used to sort naive, central memory, regulatory and stem cell-like memory CD4+ T cells. Every sorted population had a purity above 98%. PBMCs were isolated right away by Lymphoprep density gradient centrifugation and were stained directly, without culture. To minimize batch effects, samples were stained and sorted in pairs, one healthy donor with one patient per experiment. The data originate from a study of beta chain features in type 1 diabetes (dated by TCRdb to the late 2010s). About the study as a whole: No differences in mean age, gender distribution, total cell number or subset yield were found between patients and healthy donors. Regulatory and stem cell-like memory subsets were isolated from only 8 patients and roughly 8 healthy donors, whereas naive and central memory subsets came from all 28 donors. A total of about 100,000,000 sorted cells were examined across all samples, and RNA yield correlated strongly with the number of cells per subset. The study compared the TCRB repertoires of sorted circulating CD4+ T cell subsets in recently diagnosed type 1 diabetes patients with those in matched healthy donors.

Inclusive of the bounding cysteine and phenylalanine, the CDR3 is 14 residues long. Of the read, only the CDR3 DNA is kept; its 42 bases are in frame from base 1. CDR1 SGHNT and CDR2 YYREEE were looked up in the germline V gene (reference sequence). V is cut by 3 bases and J by 8 bases, and the space between the germline ends is 14 bases. Overall study results and their limits: In all four CD4+ subsets, TCRB CDR3 length was moderately but significantly shorter in type 1 diabetes patients. Sequencing cDNA rather than genomic DNA could over-represent highly expressing activated cells, although activation and CD3 levels did not differ between groups. Because the HLA sub-analyses included only small numbers of individuals, any influence of HLA type on TCRB rearrangement was left unresolved. Fewer insertions and more nucleotide deletions at VDJ recombination sites were observed in patients with type 1 diabetes, implying thymic rearrangement abnormalities. Shorter templates might have been favored by PCR, but patient and control samples were amplified and corrected together, so both groups would have been affected equally by any skew. Naive, central memory and regulatory TCRB repertoires appeared to be more alike among patients than among healthy donors.

The entire amount of isolated RNA was reverse transcribed using the High Capacity cDNA Reverse Transcription Kit, so the sequenced TCRB transcripts were expressed ones. Deep immunoSEQ sequencing was performed on naive, central memory and regulatory T cell samples, with an average of roughly 3.6 million total reads per sample. After sorted cells were lysed in RLT buffer, RNA was extracted with DNase-treated RNeasy Micro or Mini kits, with the choice depending on cell number. To prevent cross-contamination, every cell subset was processed on its own, while patient and healthy donor samples were processed together. The immunoSEQ multiplex PCR was used to amplify TCRB sequences from cDNA, generating 87-bp fragments that spanned the CDR3 region. Sequencing of the amplicons was done on the Illumina HiSeq platform. Under the source paper's analysis protocol: PCR bias was computationally corrected using synthetic template baselines, reads within Hamming distance 2 were collapsed, and singletons that could not be merged were discarded. Reads were aligned against IMGT to assign V, D and J genes, CDR3 length and insertions or deletions at six rearrangement sites. Clonotype counts were normalized to sorted cell number within each subset before computing true diversity and Gini coefficients with the tcR R package. The overlap coefficient, calculated on TCRB nucleotide sequences, was used to measure repertoire sharing. TCRdb re-hosts the immuneACCESS table, in-frame sequences only. Its copies lack some clones; in the studies checked, an unresolved V gene accounts for under half of them, and the cause for the rest is not known. For V, J and clone size, that table is used; D and trimming come from the DNA. The sample table lists more than 100,000 clones, about 15% of them with a count of one. 2% to 2.5% of the sample lies in the top ten.

The source material was central memory CD4+ T cells from blood. The clonotype originates from a man younger than 40 with type 1 diabetes. The chain employs TRBV5-4 and TRBJ1-4; no D gene call is confident. The nucleotide sequence reads as follows: TGTGCCAGCAGCTCAGCCGGGATTCGCGAAAAACTGTTTTTT. This yields the protein CASSSAGIREKLFF.